This is a list of T cell receptor beta chains from one sample in a study of blood T cell repertoires in COVID-19. The assay was immunoSEQ multiplex PCR, and TCRdb's table has in-frame clones only and misses some. The sample shows approximately 98,000 clones, 82% of them seen only once. Sample: peripheral blood. The receptors stem from a man aged 80 or over with acute or convalescent COVID-19. Both conserved end residues are part of each CDR3. A D gene is named only where the DNA matches it firmly. Only part of the rows carry a size: once, few, many, or a class if the clone is expanded.

CDR3 DNA	CDR3 protein	D gene	J gene	V gene	clone size
TGTGCCAGCAGCTTCGACAGGGGTAAAGATGAGCAGTTCTTC	CASSFDRGKDEQFF	TRBD1	TRBJ2-1	TRBV5-4	NA
TGCGCCAGCAGCTTGCCCGGGGTGAACACTGAAGCTTTCTTT	CASSLPGVNTEAFF	NA	TRBJ1-1	TRBV5-1	NA
TGTGCCACCAGTGATGCGGGACAGGGGAGCACTGAAGCTTTCTTT	CATSDAGQGSTEAFF	TRBD1	TRBJ1-1	TRBV24-1	NA
TGTGCCAGCAGCCCCGGGGAAACTGGAAACACCATATATTTT	CASSPGETGNTIYF	NA	TRBJ1-3	TRBV11-2	NA
TGTGCCAGCGGACAGGGCCCTGGGGAAAAACTGTTTTTT	CASGQGPGEKLFF	TRBD1	TRBJ1-4	TRBV5-5	NA
TGCGCCAGCAGCCAAGTCACCGGACAGGCAAATGAAAAACTGTTTTTT	CASSQVTGQANEKLFF	TRBD1	TRBJ1-4	TRBV4-3	NA
TGTGCCAGCTCAACGAACAGGGGCGATAATTCACCCCTCCACTTT	CASSTNRGDNSPLHF	TRBD1	TRBJ1-6	TRBV7-9	NA
TGTGCCAGTAGTTCAGACAGGAGTCAGCCCCAGCATTTT	CASSSDRSQPQHF	NA	TRBJ1-5	TRBV19	NA
TGTGCCAGCAGCGGTAGGGACAGGGGCTCCTACGAGCAGTACTTC	CASSGRDRGSYEQYF	TRBD1	TRBJ2-7	TRBV11-2	NA
TGTGCCAGCAGTGAAGAGGGGAATCGGAATTCACCCCTCCACTTT	CASSEEGNRNSPLHF	NA	TRBJ1-6	TRBV6-1	NA
TGTGCCAGCAGCGCAGGATTGGCGGGAGGCAATGAGCAGTTCTTC	CASSAGLAGGNEQFF	TRBD2	TRBJ2-1	TRBV9	NA
TGTGCCAGTAGTTATGGACAGGGCGGGGGTCAGCCCCAGCATTTT	CASSYGQGGGQPQHF	TRBD1	TRBJ1-5	TRBV19	NA
TGTGCCAGCAGTCCGAAGACAGGGTCCCCATACGAGCAGTACTTC	CASSPKTGSPYEQYF	TRBD1	TRBJ2-7	TRBV7-9	once
TGTGCCAGCAGCCAAGGGAAAAGGACTAGCGGTTACGAGCAGTACTTC	CASSQGKRTSGYEQYF	TRBD2	TRBJ2-7	TRBV3-1/TRBV3-2	NA
TGTGCCAGCAGTACGACAGTTTCAAGAGGAGCTTTCTTT	CASSTTVSRGAFF	NA	TRBJ1-1	TRBV12-3/TRBV12-4	NA
TGTGCCAGCAGTTACAGACAGGGGGCAGTTTACACCTTC	CASSYRQGAVYTF	TRBD1	TRBJ1-2	TRBV6-5	NA
TGTGCCAGCAGCTTAACACAAGTCTATGGCTACACCTTC	CASSLTQVYGYTF	NA	TRBJ1-2	TRBV11-2	NA
TGCGCCAGCAGCAAAAACAGGGTTGGTAATGAAAAACTGTTTTTT	CASSKNRVGNEKLFF	NA	TRBJ1-4	TRBV5-1	NA
TGTGCCAGCAGCGTAGTCCCGGGACAGGGGGCGCGGTACACCTTC	CASSVVPGQGARYTF	TRBD1	TRBJ1-2	TRBV9	NA
TGCAGCGGCGCTAGCGGAAGCTCCTACGAGCAGTACTTC	CSGASGSSYEQYF	TRBD2	TRBJ2-7	TRBV29-1	NA
TGTGCCAGCAGTTCCCTTCTAGCGGGAGGGGTAGAAGAGACCCAGTACTTC	CASSSLLAGGVEETQYF	TRBD2	TRBJ2-5	TRBV27	NA
TGTGCCACCAGTGACCATGGGACAGTCGATGGCTACACCTTC	CATSDHGTVDGYTF	TRBD1	TRBJ1-2	TRBV24-1	NA
TGTGCCAGTAACCATGGCAGGGGGAACACTGAAGCTTTCTTT	CASNHGRGNTEAFF	NA	TRBJ1-1	TRBV19	few
TGTGCCAGCAGTGCTGGAGGGGACAGGAGTAACAATGAGCAGTTCTTC	CASSAGGDRSNNEQFF	TRBD1	TRBJ2-1	TRBV2	NA
TGTGCCAGCACCCTCATCCCCCGAGGCGGGAGGGCCTCGTGGAATGAGCAGTTCTTC	CASTLIPRGGRASWNEQFF	TRBD2	TRBJ2-1	TRBV28	few
TGCGCCAGCAGTGGCCCTGGGGCTAGCGGGGGCACAGATACGCAGTATTTT	CASSGPGASGGTDTQYF	TRBD2	TRBJ2-3	TRBV10-2	NA
TGTGCCAGCAGCCTTAACAGGGAGTCCCAGTACTTC	CASSLNRESQYF	NA	TRBJ2-7	TRBV3-1/TRBV3-2	NA
TGTGCCAGCAGCCCGACTATGAATTCACCCCTCCACTTT	CASSPTMNSPLHF	NA	TRBJ1-6	TRBV7-2	NA
TGTGCCAGCAGCCCATACAGGGGCGAGGGGTCACCCCTCCACTTT	CASSPYRGEGSPLHF	TRBD1	TRBJ1-6	TRBV14	NA
TGTGCCAGCTCACCACCTGGACAGGGGCCGGGACTGTTTTTT	CASSPPGQGPGLFF	TRBD1	TRBJ1-4	TRBV18	NA
TGTGCCAGCAGCCATTTGGGGCAGGGTAATTCACTGTACGAGCAGTACTTC	CASSHLGQGNSLYEQYF	NA	TRBJ2-7	TRBV11-2	few
TGTGCCAGCAGTTCGGTACCTAACTATGGCTACACCTTC	CASSSVPNYGYTF	NA	TRBJ1-2	TRBV6-5	NA
TGTGCCAGCAGCTATTATCCTAGCGGTCAGCAGTTCTTC	CASSYYPSGQQFF	TRBD2	TRBJ2-1	TRBV7-2	NA
TGTGCCAGCAGCTTCAGCGGCGGGGGTAGCACCTACAATGAGCAGTTCTTC	CASSFSGGGSTYNEQFF	TRBD2	TRBJ2-1	TRBV5-6	medium-sized
TGTGCCAGCAGAGCGACAGGGTCTAGCACAGATACGCAGTATTTT	CASRATGSSTDTQYF	TRBD1	TRBJ2-3	TRBV6-5	NA
TGTGCCACCAGCACCCAACAGGACACAGATACGCAGTATTTT	CATSTQQDTDTQYF	NA	TRBJ2-3	TRBV15	NA
TGTGCCAGCAGCTCGGCGACTAGCGGGGTCACCGGGGAGCTGTTTTTT	CASSSATSGVTGELFF	TRBD2	TRBJ2-2	TRBV5-4	once